The 19 T cell receptor beta chains below were found in one sample sequenced in a study of cytomegalovirus exposure and HLA in healthy donors. Vbeta (60) and Jbeta (13) primers were used in the PCR. Assay: immunoSEQ multiplex PCR; the TCRdb copy retains only in-frame clones and omits some. Of 75,000 to 95,000 clones in the sample, approximately 80% were seen once. Sequenced sample: PBMCs. These receptors came from a human donor in good health.

The chain is built from TRBV6-5 and TRBJ1-1, with 9 bases matching TRBD1. V gave up 4 bases and J gave up 12 bases; unmatched junction bases: 9. The germline CDR1 and CDR2 sequences are MNHEY and SVGAGI. The CDR3 covers 13 residues. CDR3 DNA: TGTGCCAGCAGTTCCCGGGGGACAGGGCCGCCTTTCTTT. Its translation: CASSSRGTGPPFF.

In nucleotides, the CDR3 is TGCAGCGTTGAAGACCCTACAGGAAATCGGGATGGCTACACCTTC. Its translation is CSVEDPTGNRDGYTF. V is TRBV29-1 and J is TRBJ1-2; tentative D call: TRBD1 (5 bases). CDR1 is SQVTM and CDR2 is ANQGSEA in the germline V gene. Trimming shortened V by 0 bases and J by 6 bases, and 17 bases separated the two germline ends. The CDR3 covers 15 residues.

The gene calls are TRBV19 and TRBJ2-2; TRBD1 aligns across 7 bases. Germline assignment: CDR1 LNHDA and CDR2 SQIVND (reference sequence). The V segment lost 4 bases and the J segment 5 bases; nucleotides outside the gene matches: 7. This CDR3 is 15 amino acids long. This CDR3 reads CASSTAPTGTGELFF. CDR3 nucleotide sequence: TGTGCCAGTAGTACGGCGCCGACAGGGACCGGGGAGCTGTTTTTT.

The rearrangement uses TRBV6-5 and TRBJ2-3; D is uncertain. Germline V gives CDR1 MNHEY, CDR2 SVGAGI. CDR3 length: 15 residues. V lost 5 bases to trimming and J lost 4 bases, with 16 bases between them. DNA for the CDR3: TGTGCCAGCAGTCGCGGCCCTCACTCATCAGATACGCAGTATTTT. Protein: CASSRGPHSSDTQYF.

Here the CDR3 DNA reads TGCAGCGTTGAATCGGGGGGGTACCACGAGCAGTACTTC. This encodes CSVESGGYHEQYF. This chain connects TRBV29-1 to TRBJ2-7, with 8 bases that match TRBD2. Germline loops: CDR1 SQVTM, CDR2 ANQGSEA. J gave up 5 bases and V 2 bases, and 5 bases lay outside the gene matches. This CDR3 is built from 13 residues.

This clone appeared once. V usage is TRBV6-6 and J usage is TRBJ2-1; maybe TRBD2 (6 bases). CDR3 length: 13 amino acids. Germline lookup yields CDR1 MNHNY and CDR2 SVGAGI (reference sequence). Trimming removed 9 bases from V and 3 bases from J, with 12 bases in between. This chain's CDR3 is CASGGARYNEQFF. The CDR3 DNA reads as TGTGCCAGTGGCGGGGCCCGCTACAATGAGCAGTTCTTC.

This chain links TRBV7-2 with TRBJ1-6, with D perhaps matching TRBD1 (6 bases). Trimming left V 1 base short and J 8 bases short, with 12 bases between. From germline, CDR1 is SGHTA and CDR2 FQGNSA. This CDR3 comprises 15 residues. The CDR3 bases are TGTGCCAGCAGCTTAGGGACAGCAGTTTATTCACCCCTCCACTTT. It is translated as CASSLGTAVYSPLHF.

The V and J genes are TRBV7-8 and TRBJ1-5; the D gene is possibly TRBD1 (5 bases). Trimming shortened V by 0 bases and J by 7 bases, and 13 bases separated the two germline ends. This CDR3 has 15 residues. The germline V gene has CDR1 SGHVS and CDR2 FQNEAQ. CDR3 loop: CASSLASQGRQPQHF. The CDR3 coding sequence is TGTGCCAGCAGCTTAGCGAGTCAGGGCAGACAGCCCCAGCATTTT.

The chain carries TRBV10-3 and TRBJ2-7; TRBD1 is a possible D gene (5 bases). V was pared by 7 bases and J by 5 bases, with 12 bases between. There are 12 residues in the CDR3. CDR1 and CDR2 from the germline V gene are ENHRY and SYGVKD. This chain's CDR3 is CAIKGTGHEQYF. As DNA, the CDR3 is TGTGCCATCAAAGGAACAGGCCACGAGCAGTACTTC.

This clone was seen just once. The V call is TRBV2, the J call TRBJ2-5; 8 positions match TRBD2. This CDR3 has 16 residues. V trimming: 3 bases; J trimming: 5 bases; junction bases outside the gene matches: 11. CDR1 is SNHLY, CDR2 FYNNEI, per germline. The CDR3 sequence: CASSEVGGGNGETQYF. CDR3 DNA sequence: TGTGCCAGCAGTGAGGTCGGCGGGGGGAATGGGGAGACCCAGTACTTC.

This chain uses TRBV6-5 with TRBJ1-1, with 7 bases identical to TRBD1. V dropped 5 bases and J dropped 5; count of bases not matched to a gene: 11. Looked up from germline, CDR1 is MNHEY and CDR2 is SVGAGI. The CDR3 spans 15 residues. This CDR3 is CASSRSYRGGTEAFF. The CDR3 nucleotides are TGTGCCAGCAGTCGATCCTACAGGGGAGGTACTGAAGCTTTCTTT.

The J gene is TRBJ1-4, the V gene TRBV6-6; D gene uncertain. V lost 5 bases, J lost 4 bases, and 11 bases lay in between. The CDR3 runs 14 residues. Germline V gives CDR1 MNHNY, CDR2 SVGAGI (reference sequence). The CDR3 DNA reads TGTGCCAGCAGTCTCCCCACGGTTAATGAAAAACTGTTTTTT. Amino acid sequence: CASSLPTVNEKLFF.

The rearrangement links TRBV29-1 to TRBJ2-2, with D perhaps TRBD2 (6 bases). Trimming took off 4 bases at V and 0 bases at J, with 15 bases between the two ends. The CDR3 extends over 16 amino acids. Germline V gene sequence: CDR1 SQVTM, CDR2 ANQGSEA. CDR3 in DNA: TGCAGCGTTGGAGGCGGGGAAACGCCGAACACCGGGGAGCTGTTTTTT. Protein: CSVGGGETPNTGELFF.

The chain links TRBV6-5 to TRBJ2-5; D gene uncertain. Trimming removed 2 bases from V and 5 bases from J, with 3 bases in between. From germline, CDR1 is MNHEY and CDR2 SVGAGI. The CDR3 runs 11 residues. CDR3 residues: CASSYRETQYF. The CDR3 nucleotides are TGTGCCAGCAGTTACCGGGAGACCCAGTACTTC.

This clone was counted a single time. The V and J genes are TRBV30 and TRBJ1-2, with 7 bases fitting TRBD1. Germline values: CDR1 GTSNPN, CDR2 SVGIG (reference sequence). The CDR3 extends over 15 amino acids. With 3 bases clipped from V and 6 bases from J, the junction kept 13 bases outside the gene matches. The CDR3 bases are TGTGCCTGGAGGCACATACAGGGGAGCATGGATGGCTACACCTTC. This codes for CAWRHIQGSMDGYTF.

The V gene is TRBV10-1, the J gene TRBJ2-1; the match to TRBD1 covers 10 bases. The CDR3 length is 16 residues. V lost 1 base, J lost 8 bases, and 8 bases stayed unmatched. Germline V gene lookup returns CDR1 WNHNN and CDR2 SYGVQD (reference sequence). For the CDR3, the DNA is TGCGCCAGCAGTGAGTGGGACAGGGGACGCCTCGATGAGCAGTTCTTC. It codes for CASSEWDRGRLDEQFF.

The chain employs TRBV4-2 and TRBJ2-1, with 7 bases aligning to TRBD2. This CDR3 spans 15 amino acids. Germline V gene sequence: CDR1 LGHNA, CDR2 YNFKEQ. With 4 bases clipped from V and 0 bases from J, the junction kept 3 bases outside the gene matches. CDR3 DNA sequence: TGTGCCAGCAGCCCGCGGGGGAACTCCTACAATGAGCAGTTCTTC. Residues: CASSPRGNSYNEQFF.

Here the CDR3 DNA reads TGTGCCAGCACGTCGACGGAAGCAGAATCAGGGGACACTGAAGCTTTCTTT. Its translation: CASTSTEAESGDTEAFF. The chain uses TRBV25-1 and TRBJ1-1, with TRBD1 as a possible D gene (6 bases). CDR1 MGHDK and CDR2 SYGVNS come from the germline V gene. CDR3 size: 17 residues. The germline V and J ends were trimmed by 7 bases and 3 bases, with 24 bases remaining between them.

Regarding this clone: The junction departs from the called germline gene at one end, perhaps through a read error. V usage is TRBV29-1 and J usage is TRBJ1-2; D is perhaps TRBD1 (6 bases). Germline V lookup: CDR1 SQVTM, CDR2 ANQGSEA. This CDR3 contains 12 residues. The DNA for the CDR3 is TGCAGCGTAGTATCAGGGGACGGTGGCTACCCCTTC. It is translated as CSVVSGDGGYPF.